This TCR beta chain is drawn from a study of immune evolution from preneoplasia to lung adenocarcinoma. Study details: HLA loss of heterozygosity: under 7.5% AIS, about 15% MIA, about 35% ADC, none AAH.

H&E slides confirmed each diagnosis, reviewed by two pathologists independently. The V end was cut by 1 base, the J end by 0 bases, with 7 bases between. CDR1 MNHEY and CDR2 SMNVEV come from the germline V gene (reference sequence). The CDR3 runs to 14 residues. Profiling relied on immunoSEQ multiplex PCR, and the TCRdb table lists in-frame clones only, not all of them. This sample has thousands of clones, with around 69% found just once. Sequenced input: FFPE minimally invasive lung adenocarcinoma tissue. The chain has TRBV27 and TRBJ2-7; D ambiguous. The TCR originated in an older person with lung adenocarcinoma. For the CDR3, the DNA is TGTGCCAGCAGTTTATTGGCGGCCTCCTACGAGCAGTACTTC. This translates into CASSLLAASYEQYF.